The 22 T cell receptor beta chains given below trace back to one sample, sequenced in a study of OX40 agonist ivuxolimab in advanced cancers. Library preparation was by the immunoSEQ multiplex PCR assay. TCRdb carries this immuneACCESS record with in-frame sequences only. Its versions omit some clonotypes, under half of them owing to an unresolved V gene in the studies checked, with the rest unexplained. This sample is represented by about 42,000 clones; approximately 86% of them were singletons. 21% of the sample rests with the top ten. This specimen was CD4+ or CD8+ T cells sorted from blood, taken in a trial of the OX40 agonist ivuxolimab. These receptors were obtained from an adult with an advanced solid tumor such as melanoma, head and neck, liver or kidney cancer.

CDR3 DNA sequence: TGCGCCAGCAGCCAAGGGGACGGGACAAGGATCGAGCAGTACGTC. Protein sequence: CASSQGDGTRIEQYV. V usage is TRBV4-1 and J usage is TRBJ2-7; a possible D gene is TRBD1 (6 bases). CDR1 MGHRA and CDR2 YSYEKL come from the germline V gene. The CDR3 is made up of 15 amino acids. The V and J ends lost 1 base and 6 bases respectively, with 16 bases between them.

The genes are TRBV4-3 and TRBJ2-3, with TRBD1 identical over 10 bases. V lost 0 bases to trimming and J lost 5 bases; unmatched junction nucleotides: 8. There are 17 residues in the CDR3. The germline CDR1 and CDR2 sequences are LGHNA and YSLEER. This CDR3 is CASSQDRMDRGEDTQYF. In nucleotides, the CDR3 is TGCGCCAGCAGCCAAGACCGGATGGACAGGGGGGAAGATACGCAGTATTTT.

The rearrangement uses TRBV7-9 and TRBJ1-5; the D gene is possibly TRBD1 (5 bases). The germline V and J ends were trimmed by 1 base and 4 bases, with 14 bases remaining between them. Germline CDR1 and CDR2: SEHNR and FQNEAQ (reference sequence). CDR3 length equals 16 residues. The CDR3: CASSLGLGVSNQPQHF. As DNA, the CDR3 is TGTGCCAGCAGCTTAGGGTTGGGGGTGTCGAATCAGCCCCAGCATTTT.

The chain couples TRBV7-2 to TRBJ2-1, with a weak D call TRBD2 (5 bases). Trimming removed 4 bases from V and 6 bases from J, with 19 bases in between. CDR1 and CDR2 from the germline V gene are SGHTA and FQGNSA. The CDR3 spans 16 residues. For the CDR3, the DNA is TGTGCCAGCAGCTCCATAGGGCAGCGGACGGGCAATGAGCAGTTCTTC. This translates into CASSSIGQRTGNEQFF.

This chain uses TRBV7-9 with TRBJ2-5; 9 bases match TRBD2. J was trimmed by 3 bases and V by 6 bases; bases with no gene match: 8. The length of the CDR3 is 15 residues. CDR1 is SEHNR and CDR2 is FQNEAQ in the germline V gene (reference sequence). CDR3 region: CASSSSGGHKETQYF. The CDR3 DNA reads as TGTGCCAGCAGTTCAAGCGGGGGGCACAAAGAGACCCAGTACTTC.

The V gene is TRBV19, the J gene TRBJ1-5; 10 nucleotides agree with TRBD1. The CDR3 totals 12 residues. J gave up 10 bases and V 9 bases, and 6 bases lay outside the gene matches. The germline V gene has CDR1 LNHDA and CDR2 SQIVND (reference sequence). The CDR3: CASTDRGHPQHF. In DNA, the CDR3 is TGTGCCAGCACCGACAGGGGGCACCCCCAGCATTTT.

This clone has only one observation. The J gene is TRBJ1-2, the V gene TRBV5-1; TRBD1 matches at 8 bases. V shed 3 bases, J shed 4 bases, and the junction held 5 bases outside the gene matches. Germline V CDR1 and CDR2: SGHRS, YFSETQ. The CDR3 runs 14 residues. CDR3 residues: CASSSLTGGYGYTF. The CDR3 bases are TGCGCCAGCAGCTCACTCACAGGGGGCTATGGCTACACCTTC. Full variable domain (missing parts from reference TRBV5-1 and TRBJ1-2): KAGVTQTPRYLIKTRGQQVTLSCSPISGHRSVSWYQQTPGQGLQFLFEYFSETQRNKGNFPGRFSGRQFSNSRSEMNVSTLELGDSALYLCASSSLTGGYGYTFGSGTRLTVV.

The chain employs TRBV19 and TRBJ1-5; TRBD1 might be the D (5 bases). Germline values: CDR1 LNHDA, CDR2 SQIVND (reference sequence). The CDR3 runs 14 residues. V lost 3 bases and J 2 bases, leaving 8 bases between the germline ends. The CDR3 sequence is CASSMRQRNQPQHF. As DNA, the CDR3 is TGTGCCAGTAGTATGCGACAGCGCAATCAGCCCCAGCATTTT.

The chain joins TRBV7-2 to TRBJ2-5, with D tentatively TRBD2 (6 bases). V was cut by 1 base and J by 0 bases, with 12 bases left in between. The CDR3 covers 16 residues. CDR1 and CDR2 (germline): SGHTA, FQGNSA. As DNA, the CDR3 is TGTGCCAGCAGCTTAGAGTGGGGGGTTCACCAAGAGACCCAGTACTTC. It codes for CASSLEWGVHQETQYF.

The rearrangement links TRBV2 to TRBJ1-2, with 11 bases matching TRBD1. The CDR3 runs to 13 residues. The junction had 8 bases not matched to a gene; V was cut back by 11 bases and J by 6 bases. The germline V gene encodes CDR1 SNHLY and CDR2 FYNNEI. CDR3 coding DNA: TGTGCCGGACGGGACAGGGGGATCGATGGCTACACCTTC. This gives the protein CAGRDRGIDGYTF.

The V and J genes are TRBV7-9 and TRBJ2-3, with a tentative D call TRBD1 (8 bases). The CDR3 covers 16 residues. V lost 3 bases and J 5 bases, leaving 18 bases between the germline ends. Germline CDR1 and CDR2: SEHNR and FQNEAQ (reference sequence). The DNA of the CDR3 is TGTGCCAGCAGCTTGGGAGGGGGCACAGGGGGAGATACGCAGTATTTT. Translation: CASSLGGGTGGDTQYF.

This clone occurred a few times. This chain links TRBV6-5 with TRBJ1-3; D is uncertain. The CDR3 is 12 amino acids. Germline V gene data show CDR1 as MNHEY and CDR2 as SVGAGI. V lost 6 bases to trimming and J lost 4 bases, with 7 bases between them. CDR3 nucleotide sequence: TGTGCCAGCAGACGACCGGGAAACACCATATATTTT. It is translated as CASRRPGNTIYF.

The chain employs TRBV4-3 and TRBJ2-7; tentative D call: TRBD1 (6 bases). The V end was cut by 1 base, the J end by 6 bases, with 13 bases between. Germline CDR1 LGHNA, CDR2 YSLEER. This CDR3 is built from 14 residues. The CDR3 sequence: CASSQVTGRAEQYV. CDR3 DNA sequence: TGCGCCAGCAGCCAAGTAACAGGGCGGGCCGAGCAGTACGTC.

The J gene is TRBJ1-5, the V gene TRBV6-1; no definite D call. Between the trimmed V and J ends, which lost 8 bases and 4 bases, there was a span of 12 bases. Germline values: CDR1 MNHNS, CDR2 SASEGT. The CDR3 totals 13 residues. The CDR3 is CASAGSSNQPQHF. In DNA form, the CDR3 reads TGTGCCAGCGCCGGTAGTTCAAATCAGCCCCAGCATTTT.

V usage is TRBV23-1 and J usage is TRBJ1-2; no reliable D call. TRBV23-1 is an ORF for which the function is uncertain. The CDR3 has 12 residues. The V and J ends lost 8 bases and 8 bases respectively, with 15 bases between them. CDR3 protein: CASLGWRQGYTF. CDR3 in DNA: TGCGCCAGCTTAGGGTGGCGTCAAGGCTACACCTTC.

The chain uses TRBV27 and TRBJ2-1; D possibly uses TRBD1 or TRBD2 (6 bases each). Germline V lookup: CDR1 MNHEY, CDR2 SMNVEV (reference sequence). V shed 6 bases and J shed 6 bases, with 18 bases lying between them. This CDR3 contains 15 residues. DNA for the CDR3: TGTGCCAGCAGCCACCTGGGGGGCAGTGCCAATGAGCAGTTCTTC. Translated: CASSHLGGSANEQFF.

This clone was observed a handful of times. The V and J genes are TRBV15 and TRBJ1-5; D gene ambiguous. This CDR3 is built from 13 residues. Trimming removed 3 bases at V and 0 bases at J, with 3 bases between. Germline V gene lookup returns CDR1 LNHNV and CDR2 YYDKDF (reference sequence). The CDR3 sequence is CATSSLSNQPQHF. The CDR3 DNA sequence: TGTGCCACCAGCAGCCTTAGCAATCAGCCCCAGCATTTT. Full variable domain (remainder filled in from reference TRBV15 and TRBJ1-5): DAMVIQNPRYQVTQFGKPVTLSCSQTLNHNVMYWYQQKSSQAPKLLFHYYDKDFNNEADTPDNFQSRRPNTSFCFLDIRSPGLGDTAMYLCATSSLSNQPQHFGDGTRLSIL.

This clone was observed once. This chain links TRBV6-5 with TRBJ2-5; D is tentatively TRBD1 or TRBD2 (5 bases each). CDR1 and CDR2 (germline): MNHEY, SVGAGI. The CDR3 sequence is 12 residues long. Trimming stripped 6 bases from V and 7 bases from J, with 12 bases between. DNA of the CDR3: TGTGCCAGCAGCGGGGACGGGGCGACCCAGTACTTC. Residues: CASSGDGATQYF.

This clone was found once. The chain employs TRBV9 and TRBJ2-1; 11 bases fit TRBD1. From germline, CDR1 is SGDLS and CDR2 YYNGEE. V dropped 3 bases and J dropped 3; count of bases not matched to a gene: 5. CDR3 length: 16 residues. The chain's CDR3 is CASSAGTGGNYNEQFF. The CDR3 nucleotides read TGTGCCAGCAGCGCCGGGACAGGGGGGAACTACAATGAGCAGTTCTTC.

The rearrangement uses TRBV9 and TRBJ2-2; unclear D gene. V was trimmed by 4 bases and J by 1 base, leaving 14 bases between them. Germline loops: CDR1 SGDLS, CDR2 YYNGEE. CDR3 size: 16 residues. The CDR3 region has the DNA TGTGCCAGCAGCTCCACCCCCCCCTGGAACACCGGGGAGCTGTTTTTT. Amino acids: CASSSTPPWNTGELFF.

In this sample, this clone turned up once. The chain employs TRBV10-1 and TRBJ2-1; D may be TRBD1 or TRBD2 (5 bases each). Trimming removed 4 bases at V and 6 bases at J, with 7 bases between. Germline CDR1 reads WNHNN; CDR2 reads SYGVQD (reference sequence). The CDR3 is 12 residues long. The CDR3 loop reads CASSARGNEQFF. In DNA form, the CDR3 reads TGCGCCAGCAGTGCGAGGGGCAATGAGCAGTTCTTC.

The rearrangement links TRBV29-1 to TRBJ2-1, with D maybe TRBD1 (5 bases). CDR3 size: 13 residues. CDR1 and CDR2 (germline): SQVTM, ANQGSEA. The V gene lost 2 bases and the J gene lost 0 bases, with 5 bases spanning the gap. CDR3 coding DNA: TGCAGCGTTGAAAGGGGCTCCTACAATGAGCAGTTCTTC. Its protein product is CSVERGSYNEQFF.